Listed below are T cell receptor beta chains from one sample, sequenced in a study of blood T cells in healthy people across ages. TCRdb redid the calling of the 5' RACE reads with MiXCR, one entry per CDR3 protein. The sample contains roughly 830,000 distinct CDR3 sequences, approximately 67% of which appear only once. Specimen: blood. Source of these receptors: a man aged 25 to 40 in good health. Each CDR3 is given with its conserved first and last residue. Fields, in order: V gene, J gene, CDR3 protein.

V: TRBV12-3/TRBV12-4
J: TRBJ2-5
CDR3: CASTSGPTQETQYF

V: TRBV7-9
J: TRBJ1-6
CDR3: CASSLGPGTNSPLHF

V: TRBV6-6
J: TRBJ2-3
CDR3: CASSSRLGLSTTDTQYF

V: TRBV11-2
J: TRBJ2-3
CDR3: CASSPPMVTQYF

V: TRBV20-1
J: TRBJ2-3
CDR3: CSARGWASGSHTDTQYF

V: TRBV5-1
J: TRBJ1-1
CDR3: CASSLGSTGVAEAFF

V: TRBV4-3
J: TRBJ1-4
CDR3: CASSQAGGGEKLFF

V: TRBV7-8
J: TRBJ2-5
CDR3: CASTGRGWETQYF

V: TRBV20-1
J: TRBJ1-5
CDR3: CSARRGTGGRGNQPQHF

V: TRBV20-1
J: TRBJ1-2
CDR3: CSARGGFVDGYTF

V: TRBV25-1
J: TRBJ1-5
CDR3: CASSAGGGQPQHF

V: TRBV6-6
J: TRBJ2-1
CDR3: CASSTGLGGNEQFF

V: TRBV20-1
J: TRBJ2-7
CDR3: CSARGRAVGSYEQYF

V: TRBV7-2
J: TRBJ2-2
CDR3: CASSLEGALNTGEPFF

V: TRBV11-3
J: TRBJ2-1
CDR3: CASSLFGTSGYNEQFF

V: TRBV7-2
J: NA
CDR3: CASSLVTTGGGPSETQYF

V: TRBV4-3
J: TRBJ2-7
CDR3: CASSQDFSSGDEQYF

V: TRBV28
J: TRBJ2-4
CDR3: CASSLEGLDLAKNIQYF

V: TRBV7-3
J: NA
CDR3: CASSLKLAGENEQYF

V: TRBV9
J: TRBJ2-7
CDR3: CASSVGIGLGIWEQYF

V: TRBV18
J: TRBJ1-2
CDR3: CAGSPPGSTYGYTF

V: TRBV4-2
J: TRBJ1-5
CDR3: CASSQSGQKNQPQHF

V: TRBV7-2
J: TRBJ1-6
CDR3: CASSLVSDLSNSPLHF

V: TRBV12-3/TRBV12-4
J: TRBJ2-3
CDR3: CASSSHRDPTDTQYF

V: TRBV6-5
J: TRBJ2-4
CDR3: CASSPTTTAKNIQYF

V: TRBV29-1
J: TRBJ2-3
CDR3: CSVGIQRGSTDTQYF